This is a list of T cell receptor beta chains from one sample in a study of CD4 T cell repertoires in COVID-19. Profiling relied on immunoSEQ multiplex PCR, and the TCRdb table lists in-frame clones only, not all of them. The sample contains some 71,000 clones, 83% of which appear only once. Sequencing was performed on CD4+ T cells from peripheral blood, taken after recovery from COVID-19. The source of these receptors is a human donor who had COVID-19. CDR3s include the opening cysteine and the closing phenylalanine or tryptophan. D genes are given only for firm matches. Clone sizes are given selectively: once, few, many, or a class where the clone is expanded.

abundance	v_gene	j_gene	d_gene	CDR3nt	CDR3aa
-	TRBV18	TRBJ1-1	-	TGTGCCAGCTCACCACCGGGCAGGCCGAACACTGAAGCTTTCTTT	CASSPPGRPNTEAFF
-	TRBV6-7	TRBJ2-7	TRBD1	TGTGCCAGCAGTCGGATCCAGGGTAGGGACAGGGGGTTCTACGAGCAGTACTTC	CASSRIQGRDRGFYEQYF
-	TRBV7-2	TRBJ1-2	TRBD1	TGTGCCAGCAGCTACACAGGGGGCCAAGGTGGCTACACCTTC	CASSYTGGQGGYTF
-	TRBV5-1	TRBJ1-4	-	TGCGCCATTTCGCCTAGTGAAAAACTGTTTTTT	CAISPSEKLFF
-	TRBV19	TRBJ2-6	TRBD2	TGTGCCAGTACCACCGGGAGGCCTGGGGCCAACGTCCTGACTTTC	CASTTGRPGANVLTF
once	TRBV20-1	TRBJ2-2	-	TGCAGTGCCTCGGGACCCGGGGAGCTGTTTTTT	CSASGPGELFF
few	TRBV10-2	TRBJ1-4	TRBD1	TGCGCCAGCAGGGGACAGGGATCTAATGAAAAACTGTTTTTT	CASRGQGSNEKLFF
-	TRBV18	TRBJ1-3	-	TGTGCCAGCTCACTCGTACAGGACCGACGAAACACCATATATTTT	CASSLVQDRRNTIYF
-	TRBV5-8	TRBJ1-2	-	TGTGCCAGCAGCTTGGACGTGGGTACGTCTATCCGCTACACCTTC	CASSLDVGTSIRYTF
once	TRBV29-1	TRBJ2-5	TRBD1	TGCAGCGTTGGGACAGGGTTGACCCAGTACTTC	CSVGTGLTQYF
-	TRBV7-8	TRBJ2-1	-	TGTGCCAGCAGCCCCCTAGACAATGAGCAGTTCTTC	CASSPLDNEQFF
once	TRBV6-5	TRBJ2-5	-	-	CASSYFGPNLKGTQYF
-	TRBV28	TRBJ1-5	-	TGTGCCAGCCCCCCCTTAGGACAGCTTAGCAATCAGCCCCAGCATTTT	CASPPLGQLSNQPQHF
-	TRBV3-1/TRBV3-2	TRBJ2-3	-	TGTGCCAGCAGCCAAGACCCTCCGGGGAGCACAGATACGCAGTATTTT	CASSQDPPGSTDTQYF
-	TRBV19	TRBJ2-2	-	TGTGCCAGTAGTATCCCAACACAAGAAGGTGGGGAGCTGTTTTTT	CASSIPTQEGGELFF
-	TRBV7-9	TRBJ1-2	-	TGTGCCAGCAGCCCCACGGGTCCGGTTGGCTACACCTTC	CASSPTGPVGYTF
-	TRBV7-7	TRBJ1-1	-	TGTGCCAGCAGCTTAGAAGCGTATGGGTGGGGTGAAGCTTTCTTT	CASSLEAYGWGEAFF
-	TRBV6-1	TRBJ2-3	-	TGTGCCAGCAGTGAAGCGCCCGGGGCCCTAACGCAGTATTTT	CASSEAPGALTQYF
-	TRBV7-8	TRBJ2-3	-	TGTGCCAGCAAAGAGTTGACTAGCACAGATACGCAGTATTTT	CASKELTSTDTQYF
-	TRBV2	TRBJ1-6	-	TGTGCCAGCAGTGAGGGGCAGGACAATTCACCCCTCCACTTT	CASSEGQDNSPLHF
-	TRBV6-1	TRBJ2-7	-	TGTGCCAGCAGTGAACGGGTGGGGCGGGGACAGTACCCCTACGAGCAGTACTTC	CASSERVGRGQYPYEQYF
-	TRBV10-2	TRBJ2-1	TRBD2	TGCGCCAGCAGTGAGGCCGGACTAGCGGGGGGGGAGCAGTTCTTC	CASSEAGLAGGEQFF
-	TRBV3-1/TRBV3-2	TRBJ2-1	-	TGTGCCAGCAGCCTTGGAGGGATAGCGCACTACAATGAGCAGTTCTTC	CASSLGGIAHYNEQFF
-	TRBV19	TRBJ2-3	-	TGTGCCAGTAGTGTTTTCCTGGGGGATACGCAGTATTTT	CASSVFLGDTQYF
-	TRBV7-3	TRBJ1-3	TRBD1	TGTGCCAGCAGCTTAGTTGGGACAGCTGAGGGTGGAAACACCATATATTTT	CASSLVGTAEGGNTIYF
-	TRBV6-5	TRBJ2-3	TRBD1	TGTGCCACCTCAGGGGGTTACCGCACAGATACGCAGTATTTT	CATSGGYRTDTQYF
once	TRBV19	TRBJ2-1	-	TGTGCCAGTAGTATCGGACGATACGACAATGAGCAGTTCTTC	CASSIGRYDNEQFF
-	TRBV19	TRBJ1-1	-	TGTGCCAGCACGGAGGGACGGAGAAACACTGAAGCTTTCTTT	CASTEGRRNTEAFF
few	TRBV19	TRBJ1-1	-	TGTGCCAGTAGTATTAGGGTGGGGACTGAAGCTTTCTTT	CASSIRVGTEAFF
-	TRBV5-1	TRBJ1-2	TRBD1	TGCGCCAGCAGCTTCCGGGACAGGGGTCGCGGGGATGGCTACACCTTC	CASSFRDRGRGDGYTF